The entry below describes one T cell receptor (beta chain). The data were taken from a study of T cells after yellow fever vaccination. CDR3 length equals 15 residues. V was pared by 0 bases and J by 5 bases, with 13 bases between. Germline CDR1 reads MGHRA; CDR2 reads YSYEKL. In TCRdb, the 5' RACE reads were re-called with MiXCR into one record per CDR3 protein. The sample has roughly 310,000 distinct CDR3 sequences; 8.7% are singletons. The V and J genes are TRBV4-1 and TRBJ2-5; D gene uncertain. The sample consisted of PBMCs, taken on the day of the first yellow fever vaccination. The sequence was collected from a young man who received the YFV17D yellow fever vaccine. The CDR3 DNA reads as TGCGCCAGCAGCCAAGATCCGGCCGGCTCGGAGACCCAGTACTTC. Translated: CASSQDPAGSETQYF.